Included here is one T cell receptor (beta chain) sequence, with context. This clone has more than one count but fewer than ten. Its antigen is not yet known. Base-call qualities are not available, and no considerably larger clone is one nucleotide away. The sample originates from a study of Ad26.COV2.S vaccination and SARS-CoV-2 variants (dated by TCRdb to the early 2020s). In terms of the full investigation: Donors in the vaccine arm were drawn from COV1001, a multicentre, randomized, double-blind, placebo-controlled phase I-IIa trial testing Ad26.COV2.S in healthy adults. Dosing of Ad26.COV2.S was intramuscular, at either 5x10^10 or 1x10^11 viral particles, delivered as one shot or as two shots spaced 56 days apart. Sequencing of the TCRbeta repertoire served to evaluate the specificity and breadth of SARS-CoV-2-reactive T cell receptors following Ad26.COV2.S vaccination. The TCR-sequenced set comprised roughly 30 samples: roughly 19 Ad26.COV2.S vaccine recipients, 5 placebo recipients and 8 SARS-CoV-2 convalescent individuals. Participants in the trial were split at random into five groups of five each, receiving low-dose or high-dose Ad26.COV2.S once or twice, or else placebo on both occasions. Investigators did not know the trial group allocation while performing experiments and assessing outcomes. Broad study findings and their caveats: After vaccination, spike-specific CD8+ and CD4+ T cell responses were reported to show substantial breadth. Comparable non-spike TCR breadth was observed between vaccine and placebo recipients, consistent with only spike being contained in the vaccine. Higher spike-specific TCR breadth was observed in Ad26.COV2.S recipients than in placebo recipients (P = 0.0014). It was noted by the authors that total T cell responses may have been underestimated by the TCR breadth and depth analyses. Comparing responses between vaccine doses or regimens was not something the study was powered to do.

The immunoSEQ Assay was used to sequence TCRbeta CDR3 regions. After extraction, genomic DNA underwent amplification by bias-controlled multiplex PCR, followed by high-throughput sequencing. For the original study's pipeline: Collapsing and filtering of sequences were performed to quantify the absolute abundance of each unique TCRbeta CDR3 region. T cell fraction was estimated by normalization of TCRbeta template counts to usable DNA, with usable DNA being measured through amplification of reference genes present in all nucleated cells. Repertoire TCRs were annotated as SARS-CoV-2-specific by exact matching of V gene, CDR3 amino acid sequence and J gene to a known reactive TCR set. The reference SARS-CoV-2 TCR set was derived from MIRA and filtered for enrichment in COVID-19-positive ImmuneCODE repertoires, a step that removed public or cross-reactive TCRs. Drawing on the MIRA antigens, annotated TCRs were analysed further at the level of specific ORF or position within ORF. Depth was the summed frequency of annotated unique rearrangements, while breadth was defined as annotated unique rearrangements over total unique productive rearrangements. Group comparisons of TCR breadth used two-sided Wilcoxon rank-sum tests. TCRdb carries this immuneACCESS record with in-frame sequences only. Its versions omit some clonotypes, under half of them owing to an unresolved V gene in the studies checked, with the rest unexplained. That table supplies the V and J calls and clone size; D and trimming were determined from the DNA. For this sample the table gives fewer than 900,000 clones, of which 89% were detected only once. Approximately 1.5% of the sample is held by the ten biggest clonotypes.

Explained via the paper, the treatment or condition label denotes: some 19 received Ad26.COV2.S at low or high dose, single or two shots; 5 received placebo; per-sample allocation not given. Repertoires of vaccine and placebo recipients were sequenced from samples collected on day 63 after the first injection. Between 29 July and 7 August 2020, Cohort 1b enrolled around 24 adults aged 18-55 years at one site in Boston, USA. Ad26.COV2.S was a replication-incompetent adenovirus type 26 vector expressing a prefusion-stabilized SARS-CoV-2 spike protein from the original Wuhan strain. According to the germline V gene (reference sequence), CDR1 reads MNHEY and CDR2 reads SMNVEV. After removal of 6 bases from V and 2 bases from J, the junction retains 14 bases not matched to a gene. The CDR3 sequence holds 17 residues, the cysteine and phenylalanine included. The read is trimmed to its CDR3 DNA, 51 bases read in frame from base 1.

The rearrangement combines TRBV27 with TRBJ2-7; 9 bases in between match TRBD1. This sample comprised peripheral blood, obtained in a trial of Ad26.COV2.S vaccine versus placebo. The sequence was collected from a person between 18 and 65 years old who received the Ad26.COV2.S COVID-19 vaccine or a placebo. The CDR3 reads CASRTLPPGQGTYEQYF. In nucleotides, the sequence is TGTGCCAGCAGAACTCTCCCCCCGGGACAGGGTACCTACGAGCAGTACTTC.